The sequence of this T cell receptor (beta chain) was determined in a study of T cell responses to AZD1222 COVID-19 vaccine. The germline CDR1 and CDR2 sequences are MNHEY and SVGEGT. The CDR3 has 14 residues. Trimming left V 5 bases short and J 5 bases short, with 15 bases between. TCRdb keeps only in-frame clones here, not all; method: immunoSEQ multiplex PCR. The profile shows some 120,000 clones, approximately 84% of them singletons. The starting material was peripheral blood, obtained on day 0 of AZD1222 vaccination. The TCR originated in an adult in good health. V usage is TRBV6-2 or TRBV6-3 and J usage is TRBJ2-5; D is unclear. The CDR3 loop is CASSPLVELETQYF. CDR3 bases: TGTGCCAGCAGTCCCCTGGTTGAGTTGGAGACCCAGTACTTC.